These 21 T cell receptor beta chains originate from one sample sequenced in a study of blood T cell repertoires in COVID-19. Profiling relied on immunoSEQ multiplex PCR, and the TCRdb table lists in-frame clones only, not all of them. The sample consists of about 160,000 clones, approximately 80% of them appearing once. The sequenced sample consisted of peripheral blood. The receptors were sampled from a woman of 80 years or more with active or convalescent COVID-19.

The V call is TRBV7-2, the J call TRBJ1-1, with D possibly being TRBD1 (6 bases). The V and J ends lost 6 bases and 5 bases respectively, with 13 bases between them. The germline V gene encodes CDR1 SGHTA and CDR2 FQGNSA. This CDR3 has 13 amino acids. The CDR3 DNA reads as TGTGCCAGCAGTTACAGGGAGATGACTGAAGCTTTCTTT. Translating it yields CASSYREMTEAFF.

This chain uses TRBV10-1 with TRBJ2-5, with a tentative D call TRBD2 (6 bases). The germline V gene encodes CDR1 WNHNN and CDR2 SYGVQD (reference sequence). The V gene lost 2 bases and the J gene lost 2 bases, with 9 bases spanning the gap. The CDR3 contains 14 residues. This chain's CDR3 is CASSERSGQETQYF. Written as DNA, the CDR3 is TGCGCCAGCAGTGAGAGAAGCGGGCAAGAGACCCAGTACTTC.

The chain carries TRBV12-5 and TRBJ2-1, with D possibly matching TRBD2 (6 bases). The CDR3 spans 16 residues. The V and J ends lost 1 base and 7 bases respectively, with 17 bases between them. Germline V gene data show CDR1 as LGHNT and CDR2 as FRNRAP. CDR3 region: CASGLGGTLRGNEQFF. The CDR3 bases are TGTGCTAGTGGTTTGGGCGGGACCCTCCGGGGAAATGAGCAGTTCTTC. The variable domain in full, completed from reference TRBV12-5 and TRBJ2-1, reads DARVTQTPRHKVTEMGQEVTMRCQPILGHNTVFWYRQTMMQGLELLAYFRNRAPLDDSGMPKDRFSAEMPDATLATLKIQPSEPRDSAVYFCASGLGGTLRGNEQFFGPGTRLTVL.

This clone appeared many times. This chain joins TRBV12-3 or TRBV12-4 and TRBJ2-7; no clear D gene. Trimming pared 6 bases from V and 5 bases from J, leaving 14 bases between. This CDR3 region has 13 residues. The CDR3 is CASRGTVFDEQYF. DNA for the CDR3: TGTGCCAGCAGGGGTACAGTGTTCGACGAGCAGTACTTC.

The genes are TRBV9 and TRBJ2-3, with 7 bases lining up with TRBD1. Trimming cost V 0 bases and J 7 bases; bases outside gene matches: 5. Germline lookup yields CDR1 SGDLS and CDR2 YYNGEE. The CDR3 is made up of 14 amino acids. CDR3 sequence reads: CASSVGGQLYTQYF. The CDR3 nucleotides read TGTGCCAGCAGCGTAGGGGGACAGCTGTATACGCAGTATTTT.

The V and J genes are TRBV2 and TRBJ1-5; 9 nucleotides align to TRBD1. J lost 1 base, V lost 7 bases, and 8 bases had no gene match. Germline V gives CDR1 SNHLY, CDR2 FYNNEI. The CDR3 runs to 16 residues. The CDR3 DNA is TGTGCCAGCACCCTAGACAGGGGGGTAAGCAATCAGCCCCAGCATTTT. It yields the protein CASTLDRGVSNQPQHF.

V gene TRBV16 combines with J gene TRBJ2-6; maybe TRBD2 (6 bases). CDR3 length equals 19 residues. Looked up from germline, CDR1 is KGHSY and CDR2 is FQNENV. V was clipped by 4 bases and J by 0 bases, with 19 bases between them. CDR3 sequence: CASSPPGGLVSSGANVLTF. For the CDR3, the DNA is TGTGCCAGCAGCCCCCCTGGGGGACTGGTAAGCTCTGGGGCCAACGTCCTGACTTTC.

The chain joins TRBV7-2 to TRBJ2-1; the D gene is possibly TRBD1 (5 bases). CDR3 length: 18 residues. V lost 5 bases, J lost 5 bases, and 25 bases lay in between. Germline V gene data show CDR1 as SGHTA and CDR2 as FQGNSA. The CDR3 DNA is TGTGCCAGCAGCCCCGAGTTAGATGCTAGGGGTCAGCACAATGAGCAGTTCTTC. This sequence encodes CASSPELDARGQHNEQFF.

This clone has a single count. This chain links TRBV9 with TRBJ1-5; no clear D gene. The CDR3 sequence is 15 residues long. Trimming took off 2 bases at V and 0 bases at J, with 9 bases between the two ends. Germline lookup yields CDR1 SGDLS and CDR2 YYNGEE. CDR3 residues: CASSVEGVSNQPQHF. The CDR3 region has the DNA TGTGCCAGCAGCGTCGAGGGAGTTAGCAATCAGCCCCAGCATTTT.

V is TRBV11-2 and J is TRBJ2-7; weak D call: TRBD1 (5 bases). The CDR3 length is 13 residues. The ends were cut back, 3 bases at V and 2 bases at J, with 8 bases in the middle. Germline CDR1 reads SGHAT; CDR2 reads FQNNGV. In DNA, the CDR3 is TGTGCCAGCAGCTTCTGGGGCGCCTACGAGCAGTACTTC. Protein sequence: CASSFWGAYEQYF. Full variable domain (outside the CDR3, taken from reference TRBV11-2 and TRBJ2-7): EAGVAQSPRYKIIEKRQSVAFWCNPISGHATLYWYQQILGQGPKLLIQFQNNGVVDDSQLPKDRFSAERLKGVDSTLKIQPAKLEDSAVYLCASSFWGAYEQYFGPGTRLTVT.

V usage is TRBV5-1 and J usage is TRBJ2-2; D is uncertain. With 0 bases removed from V and 5 bases from J, the gap between germline ends came to 8 bases. The CDR3 is 14 residues long. Germline values: CDR1 SGHRS, CDR2 YFSETQ. The CDR3 DNA sequence: TGCGCCAGCAGCTTGGCGCAGGTTACCGGGGAGCTGTTTTTT. Protein product: CASSLAQVTGELFF.

This chain links TRBV3-1 (or the pseudogene TRBV3-2) with TRBJ1-4, with 7 positions matching TRBD1. Trimming removed 1 base from V and 2 bases from J; junction bases left unmatched: 7. This CDR3 has 17 amino acids. The germline CDR1 and CDR2 sequences are LGHDT and YNNKEL (reference sequence). CDR3 coding DNA: TGTGCCAGCAGCCAAGCTACAGGGGTTGGTACTAATGAAAAACTGTTTTTT. Amino acids: CASSQATGVGTNEKLFF.

The V gene is TRBV7-9, the J gene TRBJ1-2; D unclear. Per germline, CDR1 SEHNR and CDR2 FQNEAQ (reference sequence). The V end lost 6 bases, the J end lost 4 bases, and 15 bases lay between the germline ends. The CDR3 runs 14 residues. The CDR3 loop is CASRNSTAGYGYTF. CDR3 sequence (DNA): TGTGCCAGCAGGAATTCAACTGCGGGCTATGGCTACACCTTC.

The gene calls are TRBV4-1 and TRBJ1-2, with 10 bases fitting TRBD1. Per germline, CDR1 MGHRA and CDR2 YSYEKL. The CDR3 is 18 amino acids. J gave up 7 bases and V 0 bases, and 14 bases lay outside the gene matches. The DNA of the CDR3 is TGCGCCAGCAGCCAAGAAGGAAAGCTCTGGGACAGGGGACGTGGCTACACCTTC. Translation: CASSQEGKLWDRGRGYTF.

V gene TRBV5-1 combines with J gene TRBJ1-1; D remains unclear. Germline V gene lookup returns CDR1 SGHRS and CDR2 YFSETQ. The V and J ends lost 4 bases and 3 bases respectively, with 13 bases between them. This CDR3 comprises 14 residues. As DNA, the CDR3 is TGCGCCAGCAGCCTCTTTCCGGGAGACACTGAAGCTTTCTTT. Its protein is CASSLFPGDTEAFF.

V and J are TRBV6-5 and TRBJ1-5; possible D gene TRBD1, 6 bases. The CDR3 spans 14 residues. Trimming took 8 bases from V and 2 from J, leaving 13 bases between them. In germline, CDR1 is MNHEY, CDR2 SVGAGI. The CDR3 bases are TGTGCCAGCGCGGAGGCAGGGGGCAATCAGCCCCAGCATTTT. Translated: CASAEAGGNQPQHF.

The rearrangement uses TRBV19 and TRBJ2-7; D may be TRBD2 (6 bases). Germline V gene sequence: CDR1 LNHDA, CDR2 SQIVND (reference sequence). The CDR3 length is 17 residues. Deletions cut 5 bases from V and 5 bases from J, with 25 bases between. CDR3 amino acids: CASSAKTGVIPFHEQYF. The CDR3 DNA follows: TGTGCCAGTAGTGCTAAAACGGGGGTCATCCCGTTTCACGAGCAGTACTTC.

This clone occurred once. The chain combines TRBV3-1 (or the pseudogene TRBV3-2) with TRBJ1-3, with 7 bases lining up with TRBD1. V was pared by 2 bases and J by 4 bases, with 5 bases of the junction left unmatched. Germline CDR1 is LGHDT and CDR2 is YNNKEL (reference sequence). This CDR3 is 15 amino acids long. The CDR3 spells CASSQRTGSGNTIYF. The CDR3 bases are TGTGCCAGCAGCCAAAGGACAGGCTCAGGAAACACCATATATTTT.

The CDR3 coding sequence is TGCGCCAGCAGCTTGGACGGACAGGATAGCAATCAGCCCCAGCATTTT. Protein: CASSLDGQDSNQPQHF. The rearrangement links TRBV5-1 to TRBJ1-5; TRBD1 aligns across 7 bases. Per the germline V gene, CDR1 is SGHRS and CDR2 is YFSETQ. The length of the CDR3 is 16 residues. The J segment lost 0 bases and the V segment lost 0 bases, leaving 3 bases of the junction unmatched.

CDR3 DNA: TGTGCCAGCAGCTCCCAAGGTACAGGGCACACTGAAGCTTTCTTT. It yields the protein CASSSQGTGHTEAFF. The V and J genes are TRBV11-2 and TRBJ1-1, with D maybe TRBD1 (6 bases). V lost 4 bases, J lost 3 bases, and 15 bases lay in between. From germline, CDR1 is SGHAT and CDR2 FQNNGV. The CDR3 has 15 amino acids.

The chain is built from TRBV12-3 or TRBV12-4 and TRBJ1-1; TRBD1 aligns across 7 bases. The ends lost 6 bases at V and 6 bases at J; junction bases unmatched: 4. The CDR3 consists of 12 residues. The CDR3 loop is CASSRGTAEAFF. The DNA for the CDR3 is TGTGCCAGCAGCCGCGGGACAGCTGAAGCTTTCTTT.